Listed below are T cell receptor beta chains from one sample, sequenced in a study of cytomegalovirus exposure and HLA in healthy donors. Assay: immunoSEQ multiplex PCR; the TCRdb copy retains only in-frame clones and omits some. In the table there are 90,000 to 150,000 clones, 77% of which are singletons. Sequencing input: PBMCs. The source of these receptors is a man between 35 and 55 years old in good health and CMV-seropositive. CDR3s leave out the opening cysteine and the closing phenylalanine or tryptophan. The D gene is left open where the match is weak. A row's size may be missing; if present it is once, few, many or a size class.

CDR3aa,abundance,len,d_gene,v_gene
ATAGVLETQY,.,10,.,TRBV2
ASSPDRGPTNEKLF,.,14,TRBD1,TRBV19
ASSYHRGSNQPQH,few,13,.,TRBV28
ASSYTPYGSSVGYT,.,14,.,TRBV6-5
SVATVMEKLF,.,10,.,TRBV29-1
ARTQGLGQETQY,once,12,.,TRBV27
ASSIAQGARGNTIY,.,14,TRBD1,TRBV5-1
ASSQAALSDTQY,few,12,.,TRBV11-3
ATSRMRAKRDIRSPLH,.,16,.,TRBV15
ASRDSSGANVLT,few,12,.,TRBV6-5
ASSDTGVGNQPQH,.,13,TRBD1,TRBV7-9
ASRSGGQYTEAF,.,12,TRBD1,TRBV11-2
AISGTSGGYEQY,.,12,TRBD2,TRBV10-3
AIRGQGAYEQY,.,11,TRBD1,TRBV10-3
ASSSYSGETQY,.,11,.,TRBV9
ASSTGGFFNNEQF,.,13,.,TRBV19
ASSQPGHGNEKLF,.,13,.,TRBV5-4
ASSEAWGEGDIQY,.,13,.,TRBV6-1
ASNVRTGGSYEQY,once,13,TRBD1,TRBV6-1
ASSEAIGGNEQF,.,12,.,TRBV6-1
ASSLLGRGGEQY,.,12,.,TRBV28
ASSASGTALDTQY,.,13,.,TRBV21-1
ASERTGESSGANVLT,.,15,TRBD1,TRBV5-1
ASSRSGDRETQY,.,12,.,TRBV6-5
SASSGSGYT,.,9,.,TRBV20-1
ASSRDRGKVPY,few,11,TRBD1,TRBV5-1
ASSLRNRGLETQY,.,13,TRBD1,TRBV27
ASSQGTSGGAGADTQY,.,16,TRBD2,TRBV4-1
ASSLSRSQETQY,.,12,.,TRBV7-6
ASSVERDTEQY,once,11,.,TRBV9
ASKLAGATDTQY,.,12,TRBD2,TRBV25-1
ASSWGGGGPDTQY,.,13,.,TRBV5-1
ASSYLQGPYEQY,.,12,.,TRBV6-6
ASTNRGGYGYT,.,11,TRBD1,TRBV19
ASSPEGAGNTIY,.,12,.,TRBV28
ASSYSSGGSNEQF,.,13,TRBD2,TRBV6-5
SVESRTGGSHNEQF,.,14,.,TRBV29-1
SSRYSNQPQH,.,10,.,TRBV7-9
ASSRTRDNYNSPLH,.,14,.,TRBV5-4
ASRSGTSGLYEQY,.,13,TRBD2,TRBV19
ASSPPTGGGKTQY,.,13,TRBD1,TRBV6-5
ASSNLPGQNYEQY,.,13,.,TRBV21-1
AIPQGSTDTQY,.,11,.,TRBV7-3
AIKVTSSSYEQY,.,12,TRBD2,TRBV10-3
ASSSPGQGYSEQF,.,13,TRBD1,TRBV7-3
ASSTRQGLNEKLF,few,13,TRBD1,TRBV28
ASSEEGFSSYNEQF,.,14,.,TRBV2
ASSDRVFTEAF,few,11,.,TRBV2
ASSKRQVSGANGLT,few,14,.,TRBV4-3
ANRGSGGAGEQF,.,12,TRBD2,TRBV7-2
ASSFGQTSTDTQY,.,13,.,TRBV11-1
ASRDLGGTSTDTQY,.,14,.,TRBV2
ASSPGEYRETQY,.,12,.,TRBV7-2